This T cell receptor beta chain appears in the sequencing data of a study of shared clonotypes between healthy human individuals. CD8 cells regarded as naive lacked CD45RO, were positively chosen for CCR7, and omitted terminally differentiated effector memory CD45RA+ cells. This clone was counted a single time. This CDR3 has 14 residues. V was pared by 0 bases and J by 7 bases, with 10 bases between. Germline V gives CDR1 SGDLS, CDR2 YYNGEE. Clones were read by immunoSEQ multiplex PCR, and TCRdb kept only the in-frame ones, dropping some. The sample shows millions of clones, approximately 94% of them seen only once.

The receptor's source is a man aged 18 to 30 in good health. The chain is built from TRBV9 and TRBJ2-2; D not certain. Material: naive CD8+ T cells sorted from blood. DNA for the CDR3: TGTGCCAGCAGCGTAGCGTTGGGTGTCGGGGAGCTGTTTTTT. Residues: CASSVALGVGELFF. Full variable domain (missing parts from reference TRBV9 and TRBJ2-2): DSGVTQTPKHLITATGQRVTLRCSPRSGDLSVYWYQQSLDQGLQFLIQYYNGEERAKGNILERFSAQQFPDLHSELNLSSLELGDSALYFCASSVALGVGELFFGEGSRLTVL.